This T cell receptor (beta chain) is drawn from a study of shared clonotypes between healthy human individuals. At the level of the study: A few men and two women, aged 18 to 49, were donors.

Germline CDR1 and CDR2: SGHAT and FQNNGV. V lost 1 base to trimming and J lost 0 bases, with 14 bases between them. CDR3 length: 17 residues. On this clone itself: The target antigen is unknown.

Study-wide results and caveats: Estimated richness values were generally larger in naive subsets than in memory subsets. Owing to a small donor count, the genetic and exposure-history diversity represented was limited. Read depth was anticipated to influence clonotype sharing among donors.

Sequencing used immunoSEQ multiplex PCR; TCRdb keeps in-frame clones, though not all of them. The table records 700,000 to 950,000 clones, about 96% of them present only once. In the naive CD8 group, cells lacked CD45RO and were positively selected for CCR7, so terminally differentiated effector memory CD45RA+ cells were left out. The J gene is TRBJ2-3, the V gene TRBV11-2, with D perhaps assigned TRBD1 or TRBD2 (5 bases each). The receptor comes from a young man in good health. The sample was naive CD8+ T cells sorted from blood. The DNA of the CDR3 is TGTGCCAGCAGCTTAGGGGACCGGAAGTGGAGCACAGATACGCAGTATTTT. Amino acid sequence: CASSLGDRKWSTDTQYF.